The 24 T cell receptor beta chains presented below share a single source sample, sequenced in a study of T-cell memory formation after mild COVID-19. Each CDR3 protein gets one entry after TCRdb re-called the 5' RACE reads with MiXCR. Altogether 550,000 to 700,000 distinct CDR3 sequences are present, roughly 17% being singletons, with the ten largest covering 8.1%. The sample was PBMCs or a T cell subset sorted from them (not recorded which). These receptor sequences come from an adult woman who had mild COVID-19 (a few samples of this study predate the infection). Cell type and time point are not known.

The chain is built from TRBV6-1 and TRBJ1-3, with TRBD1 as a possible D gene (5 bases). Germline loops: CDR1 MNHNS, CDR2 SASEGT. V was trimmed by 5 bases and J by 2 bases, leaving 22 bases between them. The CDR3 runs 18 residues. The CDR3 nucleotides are TGTGCCAGCAGTCCACTCCATGACAGACCGGGGCCTGGAAACACCATATATTTT. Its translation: CASSPLHDRPGPGNTIYF.

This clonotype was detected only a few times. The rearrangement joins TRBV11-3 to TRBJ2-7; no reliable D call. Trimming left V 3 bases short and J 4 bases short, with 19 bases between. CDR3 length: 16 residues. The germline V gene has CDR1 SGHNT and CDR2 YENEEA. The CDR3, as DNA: TGTGCCAGCAGCTTTGGATCGGGCCAGAGACTTTACGAGCAGTACTTC. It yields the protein CASSFGSGQRLYEQYF.

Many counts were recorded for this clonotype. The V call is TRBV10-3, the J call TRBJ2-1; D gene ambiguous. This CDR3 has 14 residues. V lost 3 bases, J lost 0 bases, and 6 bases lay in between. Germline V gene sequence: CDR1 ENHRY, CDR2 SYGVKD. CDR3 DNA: TGTGCCATCAGTGAAAGTGGCTCCTACAATGAGCAGTTCTTC. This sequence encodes CAISESGSYNEQFF.

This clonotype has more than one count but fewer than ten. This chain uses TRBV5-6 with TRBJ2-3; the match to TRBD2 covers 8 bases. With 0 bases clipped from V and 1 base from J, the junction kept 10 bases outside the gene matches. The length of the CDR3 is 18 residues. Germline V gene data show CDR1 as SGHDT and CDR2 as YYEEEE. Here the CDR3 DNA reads TGTGCCAGCAGCTTGGAGGTTAGCGGGGAAGCTGGCACAGATACGCAGTATTTT. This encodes CASSLEVSGEAGTDTQYF.

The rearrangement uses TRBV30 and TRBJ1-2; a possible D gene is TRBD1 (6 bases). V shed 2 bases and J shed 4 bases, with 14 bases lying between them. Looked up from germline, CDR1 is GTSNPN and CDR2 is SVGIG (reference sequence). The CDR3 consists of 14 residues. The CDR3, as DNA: TGTGCCTGGAGTTTTAAGGGAGGGGGCTATGGCTACACCTTC. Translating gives CAWSFKGGGYGYTF.

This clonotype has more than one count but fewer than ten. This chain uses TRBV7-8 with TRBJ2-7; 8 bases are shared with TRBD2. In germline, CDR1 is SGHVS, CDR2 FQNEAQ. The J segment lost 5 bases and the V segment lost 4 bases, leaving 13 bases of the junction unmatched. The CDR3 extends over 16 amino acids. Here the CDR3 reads CASSSRAAGVVHEQYF. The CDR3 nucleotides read TGTGCCAGCAGCTCCCGTGCAGCGGGAGTTGTACACGAGCAGTACTTC. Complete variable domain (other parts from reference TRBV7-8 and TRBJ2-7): GAGVSQSPRYKVAKRGQDVALRCDPISGHVSLFWYQQALGQGPEFLTYFQNEAQLDKSGLPSDRFFAERPEGSVSTLKIQRTQQEDSAVYLCASSSRAAGVVHEQYFGPGTRLTVT.

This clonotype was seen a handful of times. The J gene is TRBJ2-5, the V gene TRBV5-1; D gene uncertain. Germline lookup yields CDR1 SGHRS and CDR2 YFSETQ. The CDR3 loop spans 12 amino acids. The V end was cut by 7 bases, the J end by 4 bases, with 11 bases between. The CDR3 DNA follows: TGCGCCAGCGGGCTGGGTGGAGAGACCCAGTACTTC. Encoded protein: CASGLGGETQYF.

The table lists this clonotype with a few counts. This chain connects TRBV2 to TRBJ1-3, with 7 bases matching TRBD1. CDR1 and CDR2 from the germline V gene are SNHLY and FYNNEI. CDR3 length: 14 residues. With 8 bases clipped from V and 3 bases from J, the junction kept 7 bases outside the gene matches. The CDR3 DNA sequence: TGTGCCAGCCGTCCGGACAGGCTTGGAAACACCATATATTTT. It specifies CASRPDRLGNTIYF. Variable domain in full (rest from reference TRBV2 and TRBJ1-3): EPEVTQTPSHQVTQMGQEVILRCVPISNHLYFYWYRQILGQKVEFLVSFYNNEISEKSEIFDDQFSVERPDGSNFTLKIRSTKLEDSAMYFCASRPDRLGNTIYFGEGSWLTVV.

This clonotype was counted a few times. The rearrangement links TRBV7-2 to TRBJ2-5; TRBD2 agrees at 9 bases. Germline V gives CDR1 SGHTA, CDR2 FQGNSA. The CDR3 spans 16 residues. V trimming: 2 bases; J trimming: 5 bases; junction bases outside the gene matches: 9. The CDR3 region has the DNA TGTGCCAGCAGCTTATTGGCGGCGGGAGGGGATGAGACCCAGTACTTC. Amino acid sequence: CASSLLAAGGDETQYF.

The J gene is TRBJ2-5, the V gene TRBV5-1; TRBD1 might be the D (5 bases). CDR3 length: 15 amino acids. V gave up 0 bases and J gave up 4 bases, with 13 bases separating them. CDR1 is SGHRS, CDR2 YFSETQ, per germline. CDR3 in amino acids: CASSLALDRPETQYF. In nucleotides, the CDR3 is TGCGCCAGCAGCTTGGCCCTTGACAGACCAGAGACCCAGTACTTC.

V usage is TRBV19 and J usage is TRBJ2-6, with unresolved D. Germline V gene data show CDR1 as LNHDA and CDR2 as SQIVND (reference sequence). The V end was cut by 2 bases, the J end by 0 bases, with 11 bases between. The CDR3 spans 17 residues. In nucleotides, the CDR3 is TGTGCCAGTAGTATATTTGACCCCGGCTCTGGGGCCAACGTCCTGACTTTC. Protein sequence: CASSIFDPGSGANVLTF.

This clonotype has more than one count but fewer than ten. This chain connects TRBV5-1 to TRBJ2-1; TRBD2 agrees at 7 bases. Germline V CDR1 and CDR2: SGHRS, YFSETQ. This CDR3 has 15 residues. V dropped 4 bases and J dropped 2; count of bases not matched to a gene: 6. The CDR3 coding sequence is TGCGCCAGCAGCCCCTCCGGGACTACCTACAATGAGCAGTTCTTC. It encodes CASSPSGTTYNEQFF. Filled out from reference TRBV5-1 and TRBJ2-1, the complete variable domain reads KAGVTQTPRYLIKTRGQQVTLSCSPISGHRSVSWYQQTPGQGLQFLFEYFSETQRNKGNFPGRFSGRQFSNSRSEMNVSTLELGDSALYLCASSPSGTTYNEQFFGPGTRLTVL.

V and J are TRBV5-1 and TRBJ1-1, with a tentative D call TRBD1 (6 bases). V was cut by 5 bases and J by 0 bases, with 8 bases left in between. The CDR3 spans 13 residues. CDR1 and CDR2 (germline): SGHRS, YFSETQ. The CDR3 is CASRRQVNTEAFF. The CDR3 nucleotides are TGCGCCAGCAGGAGACAGGTGAACACTGAAGCTTTCTTT.

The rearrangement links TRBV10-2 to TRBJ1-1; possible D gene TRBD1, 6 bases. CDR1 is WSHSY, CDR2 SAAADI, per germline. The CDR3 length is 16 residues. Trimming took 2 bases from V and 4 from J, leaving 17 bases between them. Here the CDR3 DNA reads TGCGCCAGCAGTGAGGGTCGTAGGGGGGCGGGCACTGAAGCTTTCTTT. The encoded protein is CASSEGRRGAGTEAFF.

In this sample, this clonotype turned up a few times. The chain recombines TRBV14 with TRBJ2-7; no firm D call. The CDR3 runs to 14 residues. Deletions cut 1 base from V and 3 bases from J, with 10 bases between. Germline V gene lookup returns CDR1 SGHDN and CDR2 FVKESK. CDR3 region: CASSQGLGIYEQYF. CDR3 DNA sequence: TGTGCCAGCAGCCAAGGGTTGGGAATCTACGAGCAGTACTTC.

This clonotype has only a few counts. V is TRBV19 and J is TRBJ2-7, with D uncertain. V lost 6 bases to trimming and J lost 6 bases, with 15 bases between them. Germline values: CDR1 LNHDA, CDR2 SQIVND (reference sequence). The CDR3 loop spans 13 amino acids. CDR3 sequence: CASSTSARSEQYF. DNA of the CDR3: TGTGCCAGTAGCACATCCGCCAGGAGCGAGCAGTACTTC.

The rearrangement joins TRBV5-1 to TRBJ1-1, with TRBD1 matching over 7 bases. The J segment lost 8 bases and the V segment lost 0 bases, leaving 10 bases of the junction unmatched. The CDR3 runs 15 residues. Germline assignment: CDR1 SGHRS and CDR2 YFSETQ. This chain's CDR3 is CASSLGNDRAGEAFF. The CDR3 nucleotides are TGCGCCAGCAGCTTGGGTAACGACAGGGCGGGGGAAGCTTTCTTT.

CDR3 region: CASSEAASPYNEQFF. The CDR3 DNA reads as TGTGCCAGCAGTGAAGCGGCTAGCCCATACAATGAGCAGTTCTTC. J is TRBJ2-1 and V is TRBV2, with D perhaps TRBD2 (5 bases). Between the trimmed V and J ends, which lost 0 bases and 4 bases, there was a span of 10 bases. Germline CDR1 SNHLY, CDR2 FYNNEI. The CDR3 sequence is 15 residues long.

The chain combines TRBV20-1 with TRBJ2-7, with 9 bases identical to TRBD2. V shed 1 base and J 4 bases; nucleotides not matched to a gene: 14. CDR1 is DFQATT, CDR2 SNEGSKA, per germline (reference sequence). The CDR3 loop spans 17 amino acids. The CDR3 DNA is TGCAGTGCTAGAGGTTGGCTAGCGGGAAAGGGTTATTACGAGCAGTACTTC. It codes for CSARGWLAGKGYYEQYF.

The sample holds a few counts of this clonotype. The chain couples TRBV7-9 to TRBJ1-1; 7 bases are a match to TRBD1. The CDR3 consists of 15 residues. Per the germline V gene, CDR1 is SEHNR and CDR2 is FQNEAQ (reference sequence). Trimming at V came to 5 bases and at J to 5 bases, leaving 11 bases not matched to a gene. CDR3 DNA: TGTGCCAGCAGCGCTATGGAGGGGGCGAGAACTGAAGCTTTCTTT. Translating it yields CASSAMEGARTEAFF.

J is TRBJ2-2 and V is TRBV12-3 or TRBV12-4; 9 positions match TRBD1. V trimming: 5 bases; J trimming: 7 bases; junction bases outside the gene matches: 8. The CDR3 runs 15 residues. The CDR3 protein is CASSPRDREDGELFF. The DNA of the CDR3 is TGTGCCAGCAGTCCCCGGGACAGGGAAGACGGGGAGCTGTTTTTT.

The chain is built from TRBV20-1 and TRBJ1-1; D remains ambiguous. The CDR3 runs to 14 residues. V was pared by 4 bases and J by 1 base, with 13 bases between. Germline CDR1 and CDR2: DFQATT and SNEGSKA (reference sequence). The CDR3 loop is CSANSPTTNTEAFF. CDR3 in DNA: TGCAGTGCTAATTCTCCGACCACGAACACTGAAGCTTTCTTT.

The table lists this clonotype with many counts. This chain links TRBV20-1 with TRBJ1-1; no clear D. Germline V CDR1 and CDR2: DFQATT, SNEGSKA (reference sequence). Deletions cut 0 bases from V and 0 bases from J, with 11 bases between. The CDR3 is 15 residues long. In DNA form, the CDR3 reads TGCAGTGCTAGAGATGGAGGACGGATGAACACTGAAGCTTTCTTT. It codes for CSARDGGRMNTEAFF.

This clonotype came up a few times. CDR3 protein: CASLDTSSYNEQFF. The CDR3 bases are TGTGCCAGCCTGGACACGAGCTCCTACAATGAGCAGTTCTTC. The rearrangement links TRBV6-6 to TRBJ2-1; D possibly corresponds to TRBD1 (5 bases). In germline, CDR1 is MNHNY, CDR2 SVGAGI (reference sequence). V was cut by 8 bases and J by 0 bases, with 11 bases left in between. The CDR3 has 14 residues.